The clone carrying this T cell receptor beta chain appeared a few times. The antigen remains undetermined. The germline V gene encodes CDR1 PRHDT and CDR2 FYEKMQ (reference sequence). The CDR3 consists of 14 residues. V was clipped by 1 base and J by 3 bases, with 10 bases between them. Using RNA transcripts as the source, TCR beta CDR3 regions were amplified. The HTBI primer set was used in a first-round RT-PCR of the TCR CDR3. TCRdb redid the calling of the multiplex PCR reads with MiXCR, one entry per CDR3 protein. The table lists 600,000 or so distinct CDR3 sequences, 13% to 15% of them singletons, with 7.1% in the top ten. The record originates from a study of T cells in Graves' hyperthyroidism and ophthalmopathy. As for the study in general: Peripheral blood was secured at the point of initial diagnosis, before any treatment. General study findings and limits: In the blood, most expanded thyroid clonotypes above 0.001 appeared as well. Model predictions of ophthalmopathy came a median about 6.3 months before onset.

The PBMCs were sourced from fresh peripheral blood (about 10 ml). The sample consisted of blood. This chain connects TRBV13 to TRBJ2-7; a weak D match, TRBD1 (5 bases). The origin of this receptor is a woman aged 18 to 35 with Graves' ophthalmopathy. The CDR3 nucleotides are TGTGCCAGCAGCTTAGAAGGGGTGGACTACGAGCAGTACTTC. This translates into CASSLEGVDYEQYF.